Each of the 29 T cell receptor beta chains below was sequenced from the same sample in a study of cytomegalovirus exposure and HLA in healthy donors. The PCR made use of 60 Vbeta and 13 Jbeta primers. TCRdb's copy holds only in-frame clones and misses some; the assay was immunoSEQ multiplex PCR. This table has about 250,000 clones, approximately 78% appearing once. The sequenced sample consisted of PBMCs. These receptors came from a boy under 18 in good health and CMV-seronegative.

This clone was seen more than once but under ten times. The V and J genes are TRBV4-1 and TRBJ1-2, with D perhaps TRBD1 (5 bases). Germline CDR1 MGHRA, CDR2 YSYEKL. Trimming took off 0 bases at V and 8 bases at J, with 16 bases between the two ends. CDR3 size: 15 residues. CDR3 in amino acids: CASSQDLIRESGYTF. Here the CDR3 DNA reads TGCGCCAGCAGCCAAGATCTAATCAGGGAAAGCGGCTACACCTTC.

The chain carries TRBV25-1 and TRBJ1-2; no clear D. V was cut by 0 bases and J by 2 bases, with 7 bases left in between. The CDR3 has 14 residues. The germline CDR1 and CDR2 sequences are MGHDK and SYGVNS. As DNA, the CDR3 is TGTGCCAGCAGTGAATACGCAGGAAACTATGGCTACACCTTC. Protein sequence: CASSEYAGNYGYTF.

V is TRBV19 and J is TRBJ1-1; D call uncertain. CDR1 is LNHDA, CDR2 SQIVND, per germline (reference sequence). V lost 3 bases and J lost 5, with 16 bases in between. The CDR3 covers 15 residues. CDR3 sequence: CASSILGERITEAFF. For the CDR3, the DNA is TGTGCCAGTAGTATCTTGGGAGAACGAATAACTGAAGCTTTCTTT.

This sequence joins TRBV6-6 and TRBJ1-2, with 11 bases matching TRBD1. The CDR3 sequence is 14 residues long. The germline CDR1 and CDR2 sequences are MNHNY and SVGAGI (reference sequence). V was clipped by 2 bases and J by 11 bases; unmatched bases: 7. The CDR3, as DNA: TGTGCCAGCAGTTACGGGACAGGGGGTACTAAATACACCTTC. Residues: CASSYGTGGTKYTF.

This chain uses TRBV13 with TRBJ2-1, with TRBD2 matching 7 bases. The length of the CDR3 is 12 residues. Losses at the gene ends were 3 bases for V and 10 bases for J; bases not matched to a gene: 3. In germline, CDR1 is PRHDT, CDR2 FYEKMQ (reference sequence). Here the CDR3 reads CASSLGGAEQFF. The CDR3 nucleotides are TGTGCCAGCAGCTTGGGAGGGGCGGAGCAGTTCTTC.

In its sample, this clone was seen a few times. The DNA for the CDR3 is TGTGCCAGCAGCACAGACAGAATCACTGAAGCTTTCTTT. Its protein product is CASSTDRITEAFF. The rearrangement joins TRBV2 to TRBJ1-1, with D possibly matching TRBD1 (5 bases). The CDR3 spans 13 residues. Germline assignment: CDR1 SNHLY and CDR2 FYNNEI. The V end lost 6 bases, the J end lost 4 bases, and 12 bases lay between the germline ends.

This clone has a handful of counts. The chain is built from TRBV5-1 and TRBJ1-1; 7 bases agree with TRBD1. This CDR3 has 15 amino acids. Trimming took 0 bases from V and 0 from J; bases not matched to a gene: 2. Germline CDR1 and CDR2: SGHRS and YFSETQ. The CDR3 loop is CASSLGTGMNTEAFF. The DNA for the CDR3 is TGCGCCAGCAGCTTGGGGACAGGAATGAACACTGAAGCTTTCTTT.

This sequence joins TRBV10-1 and TRBJ1-2; TRBD1 agrees at 7 bases. With 3 bases clipped from V and 8 bases from J, the junction kept 9 bases outside the gene matches. CDR3 length: 14 amino acids. Germline loops: CDR1 WNHNN, CDR2 SYGVQD (reference sequence). The CDR3 sequence: CASSDSDRAVGYTF. CDR3 nucleotide sequence: TGCGCCAGCAGTGACTCCGACAGGGCCGTAGGCTACACCTTC.

This chain links TRBV5-1 with TRBJ2-7, with a weak D call TRBD2 (6 bases). Germline-derived CDR1 and CDR2 are SGHRS and YFSETQ. The CDR3 has 15 residues. Deletions cut 3 bases from V and 1 base from J, with 14 bases between. In DNA form, the CDR3 reads TGCGCCAGCAGCTCCTTTAGCGGCCAGTCCTACGAGCAGTACTTC. Translating gives CASSSFSGQSYEQYF. Together with reference TRBV5-1 and TRBJ2-7, the CDR3 gives the full variable domain: KAGVTQTPRYLIKTRGQQVTLSCSPISGHRSVSWYQQTPGQGLQFLFEYFSETQRNKGNFPGRFSGRQFSNSRSEMNVSTLELGDSALYLCASSSFSGQSYEQYFGPGTRLTVT.

The gene calls are TRBV27 and TRBJ1-1, with a possible D match to TRBD1 (6 bases). V dropped 5 bases and J dropped 3 bases, with 13 bases sitting between them. Germline CDR1 reads MNHEY; CDR2 reads SMNVEV (reference sequence). The CDR3 runs 14 residues. The CDR3, as DNA: TGTGCCAGCAGTCCGCCGGGGGGGCACACTGAAGCTTTCTTT. Protein sequence: CASSPPGGHTEAFF.

The chain carries TRBV27 and TRBJ1-2, with 9 bases matching TRBD1. After removal of 6 bases from V and 1 base from J, the junction contained 9 bases not matched to a gene. Per germline, CDR1 MNHEY and CDR2 SMNVEV (reference sequence). The CDR3 contains 16 residues. This chain's CDR3 is CASSPTGGIYNYGYTF. The CDR3 coding sequence is TGTGCCAGCAGCCCGACAGGGGGGATTTATAACTATGGCTACACCTTC.

The chain uses TRBV6-1 and TRBJ2-7; TRBD2 matches 8 bases. This CDR3 spans 16 amino acids. V shed 3 bases and J 4 bases; nucleotides not matched to a gene: 11. Germline V gene lookup returns CDR1 MNHNS and CDR2 SASEGT. CDR3 DNA sequence: TGTGCCAGCAGTGACCCCCGGGCTAGCGGGCGGTACGAGCAGTACTTC. Translated, it gives CASSDPRASGRYEQYF.

The chain carries TRBV11-3 and TRBJ2-7, with D possibly TRBD1 on 6 matching bases. The germline gives CDR1 SGHNT, CDR2 YENEEA. V was cut by 5 bases and J by 7 bases, with 24 bases left in between. This CDR3 region has 16 residues. The CDR3, as DNA: TGTGCCAGCAGCAACCCCTCAGGGGAAACGATAGGAGAGCAGTACTTC. Its translation is CASSNPSGETIGEQYF.

This chain links TRBV6-6 with TRBJ2-5, with 15 nucleotides matching TRBD2. Germline values: CDR1 MNHNY, CDR2 SVGAGI (reference sequence). This CDR3 comprises 14 residues. Unmatched junction bases numbered 3, after V lost 7 bases and J lost 6 bases. The CDR3 reads CASNGLAGGQTQYF. The CDR3 nucleotides are TGTGCCAGCAATGGACTAGCGGGGGGGCAGACCCAGTACTTC.

The rearrangement uses TRBV5-1 and TRBJ1-1; D is uncertain. V lost 2 bases and J 2 bases, leaving 10 bases between the germline ends. CDR1 and CDR2 (germline): SGHRS, YFSETQ. The CDR3 is made up of 14 amino acids. As DNA, the CDR3 is TGCGCCAGCAGCTTAACTGGAGGAAACACTGAAGCTTTCTTT. This encodes CASSLTGGNTEAFF.

This chain joins TRBV10-1 and TRBJ1-1; TRBD1 is a possible D gene (6 bases). Deletions cut 3 bases from V and 5 bases from J, with 16 bases between. The CDR3 contains 15 residues. Germline loops: CDR1 WNHNN, CDR2 SYGVQD (reference sequence). The DNA of the CDR3 is TGCGCCAGCAGTGAATGGGGCAGGGGAACAACTGAAGCTTTCTTT. The encoded protein is CASSEWGRGTTEAFF.

The chain couples TRBV29-1 to TRBJ1-2; D uncertain. The CDR3 spans 11 residues. V lost 8 bases, J lost 5 bases, and 12 bases lay in between. CDR1 is SQVTM and CDR2 is ANQGSEA in the germline V gene. The CDR3 spells CSSSSEYGYTF. CDR3 nucleotide sequence: TGCAGCTCATCTAGCGAATATGGCTACACCTTC.

The genes are TRBV7-8 and TRBJ2-1; a weak D match, TRBD2 (7 bases). The CDR3 sequence is 13 residues long. Trimming removed 0 bases at V and 8 bases at J, with 8 bases between. CDR1 and CDR2 from the germline V gene are SGHVS and FQNEAQ. The DNA of the CDR3 is TGTGCCAGCAGCTTAGCAGGGGGGGATGAGCAGTTCTTC. Translation gives CASSLAGGDEQFF. Using reference TRBV7-8 and TRBJ2-1 for the parts outside the CDR3, the full variable domain is GAGVSQSPRYKVAKRGQDVALRCDPISGHVSLFWYQQALGQGPEFLTYFQNEAQLDKSGLPSDRFFAERPEGSVSTLKIQRTQQEDSAVYLCASSLAGGDEQFFGPGTRLTVL.

The chain employs TRBV19 and TRBJ1-1; 8 nucleotides line up with TRBD1. Germline assignment: CDR1 LNHDA and CDR2 SQIVND (reference sequence). V shed 3 bases and J 8 bases; nucleotides not matched to a gene: 11. The CDR3 extends over 15 amino acids. In nucleotides, the CDR3 is TGTGCCAGTAGTATCGGGACAGGCCTCTCGAGGGAAGCTTTCTTT. Amino acid sequence: CASSIGTGLSREAFF.

For this clone: The germline gene is not matched at one end of the junction; a read error may be the cause. This sequence joins TRBV7-7 and TRBJ2-5, with a weak D call TRBD2 (5 bases). This CDR3 is 14 amino acids long. Germline CDR1 SSHAT, CDR2 FNYEAQ (reference sequence). CDR3 sequence (DNA): TGTGCTAGCAGCCCCTCAGACTACCTGGAGACCCAGTACTTC. Amino acids: CASSPSDYLETQYF.

The rearrangement links TRBV30 to TRBJ1-5, with 11 bases aligning to TRBD1. Per germline, CDR1 GTSNPN and CDR2 SVGIG (reference sequence). J was trimmed by 7 bases and V by 5 bases; bases with no gene match: 1. This CDR3 is 12 amino acids long. CDR3 sequence (DNA): TGTGCCTGGGGGGACAGGGGGCAGCCCCAGCATTTT. Translation: CAWGDRGQPQHF.

The chain combines TRBV30 with TRBJ2-5, with 7 bases lining up with TRBD2. The CDR3 contains 16 residues. CDR1 and CDR2 (germline): GTSNPN, SVGIG (reference sequence). The trim removed 0 bases at V and 5 bases at J, leaving 12 bases unmatched. Here the CDR3 reads CAWSVPPQHGGETQYF. CDR3 in DNA: TGTGCCTGGAGTGTACCCCCCCAACACGGGGGGGAGACCCAGTACTTC.

This chain uses TRBV4-2 with TRBJ2-2; a weak D match, TRBD1 (6 bases). Germline CDR1 reads LGHNA; CDR2 reads YNFKEQ. The germline V and J ends were trimmed by 5 bases and 6 bases, with 7 bases remaining between them. The CDR3 runs 12 residues. The CDR3 DNA follows: TGTGCCAGCAGCAGGGGGTCCGGGGAGCTGTTTTTT. This gives the protein CASSRGSGELFF.

This chain uses TRBV6-5 with TRBJ2-7; D possibly corresponds to TRBD2 (6 bases). Germline-derived CDR1 and CDR2 are MNHEY and SVGAGI. Trimming pared 7 bases from V and 3 bases from J, leaving 19 bases between. This CDR3 spans 15 amino acids. The CDR3 region has the DNA TGTGCCAGCACTCCGGATCCCCTGGGGGGCTACGAGCAGTACTTC. Translation gives CASTPDPLGGYEQYF.

This clone has only a few counts. The J gene is TRBJ2-3, the V gene TRBV6-1; D possibly corresponds to TRBD1 (6 bases). CDR3 length: 13 residues. CDR1 and CDR2 (germline): MNHNS, SASEGT. Trimming took off 5 bases at V and 2 bases at J, with 8 bases between the two ends. The DNA for the CDR3 is TGTGCCAGCAGTTGGGACACCACAGATACGCAGTATTTT. Translating gives CASSWDTTDTQYF.

CDR3 DNA: TGTGCCAGCAGCACCACAGGGGGCGCTTATGGCTACACCTTC. Amino acid sequence: CASSTTGGAYGYTF. The genes are TRBV5-6 and TRBJ1-2; TRBD1 agrees at 9 bases. Germline V gives CDR1 SGHDT, CDR2 YYEEEE. This CDR3 has 14 residues. V gave up 4 bases and J gave up 5 bases; unmatched junction bases: 6.

In its sample, this clone was seen a few times. The V call is TRBV15, the J call TRBJ2-5; 8 bases are shared with TRBD2. Germline CDR1 LNHNV, CDR2 YYDKDF (reference sequence). The CDR3 contains 17 residues. Trimming at V came to 1 base and at J to 3 bases, leaving 10 bases not matched to a gene. The CDR3 reads CATSRAPGGSGKETQYF. The CDR3 DNA follows: TGTGCCACCAGCAGAGCCCCGGGGGGTAGCGGGAAAGAGACCCAGTACTTC.

CDR3 sequence reads: CASSFGTGNTEAFF. The CDR3 DNA follows: TGTGCCAGCAGTTTTGGGACAGGGAACACTGAAGCTTTCTTT. This rearrangement joins TRBV6-5 to TRBJ1-1; 8 bases agree with TRBD1. This CDR3 spans 14 amino acids. Germline V gene data show CDR1 as MNHEY and CDR2 as SVGAGI. Trimming cost V 4 bases and J 1 base; bases outside gene matches: 2.

J is TRBJ2-3 and V is TRBV11-3; 9 nucleotides agree with TRBD1. Germline lookup yields CDR1 SGHNT and CDR2 YENEEA. The ends lost 5 bases at V and 0 bases at J; junction bases unmatched: 6. This CDR3 region has 16 residues. The CDR3 here is CASSPRTGESTDTQYF. The CDR3 nucleotides read TGTGCCAGCAGCCCAAGGACAGGGGAAAGCACAGATACGCAGTATTTT.